This T cell receptor beta chain is drawn from a study of technical replicates of blood from a few donors. The method was immunoSEQ multiplex PCR; TCRdb's version includes in-frame clones alone and lacks a portion of them. This sample has 91,000 or so clones, with around 96% found just once. Germline assignment: CDR1 SGHTA and CDR2 FQGNSA. V lost 4 bases, J lost 3 bases, and 12 bases stayed unmatched. This CDR3 comprises 19 residues. The receptor's source is a human donor in good health. The chain is built from TRBV7-2 and TRBJ1-6; 10 bases agree with TRBD1. Sequencing was carried out using T cells isolated from PBMCs. The CDR3 DNA sequence: TGTGCCAGCAGCTCCCGACCGACAGGGGGCGTGAGCTATAATTCACCCCTCCACTTT. Translated: CASSSRPTGGVSYNSPLHF.